The 22 T cell receptor beta chains reported below all come from one sample, sequenced in a study of blood T cell repertoires in COVID-19 (dated by TCRdb to the early 2020s). The library came from the immunoSEQ multiplex PCR assay. The table was pulled from immuneACCESS by TCRdb, which kept in-frame rearrangements only. Such tables lose some clones; where checked, under half of the loss comes from unresolved V genes, and the rest has no known cause. This sample lists 200,000 to 250,000 clones; 65% to 85% were detected once. The ten largest clones add up to 3.5% to 5.5% of the sample. Sequenced: PBMCs or T cells enriched from blood (not recorded which). These receptors were collected from a man younger than 45 with acute COVID-19.

The J gene is TRBJ2-7, the V gene TRBV27; D might be TRBD1 (6 bases). The V end lost 3 bases, the J end lost 2 bases, and 14 bases lay between the germline ends. CDR3 length: 15 residues. Germline CDR1 MNHEY, CDR2 SMNVEV (reference sequence). The DNA of the CDR3 is TGTGCCAGCAGTTTCGTGACAGGAAGCGCCTACGAGCAGTACTTC. Translated: CASSFVTGSAYEQYF.

The gene calls are TRBV15 and TRBJ2-1, with D perhaps TRBD1 (6 bases). Germline values: CDR1 LNHNV, CDR2 YYDKDF (reference sequence). The CDR3 is 20 residues long. V dropped 2 bases and J dropped 6 bases, with 29 bases sitting between them. CDR3 amino acids: CATSRSRIEGQNRNINEQFF. Here the CDR3 DNA reads TGTGCCACCAGCAGAAGTAGGATTGAAGGACAGAACCGTAATATCAATGAGCAGTTCTTC.

The chain uses TRBV12-3 or TRBV12-4 and TRBJ2-7; D unresolved. The length of the CDR3 is 13 residues. The germline V and J ends were trimmed by 9 bases and 3 bases, with 15 bases remaining between them. This CDR3 is CASSRIAGYEQYF. In nucleotides, the CDR3 is TGTGCCAGTTCCAGGATTGCTGGCTACGAGCAGTACTTC.

This clone has just a few counts. The V and J genes are TRBV11-2 and TRBJ2-7; 9 nucleotides match TRBD1. Germline lookup yields CDR1 SGHAT and CDR2 FQNNGV. V dropped 1 base and J dropped 7; count of bases not matched to a gene: 8. This CDR3 contains 15 residues. CDR3: CASSLVGTGGREQYF. In nucleotides, the CDR3 is TGTGCCAGCAGCTTAGTGGGCACAGGGGGCCGGGAGCAGTACTTC.

The chain couples TRBV18 to TRBJ2-1, with 7 bases fitting TRBD2. The CDR3 length is 16 residues. The J segment lost 1 base and the V segment lost 0 bases, leaving 3 bases of the junction unmatched. Looked up from germline, CDR1 is KGHSH and CDR2 is LQKENI. This chain's CDR3 is CASSPPGGASYNEQFF. The DNA for the CDR3 is TGTGCCAGCTCACCACCGGGAGGGGCTTCCTACAATGAGCAGTTCTTC.

The rearrangement joins TRBV6-1 to TRBJ2-7, with D possibly being TRBD2 (6 bases). V lost 0 bases and J 9 bases, leaving 12 bases between the germline ends. The CDR3 spans 13 residues. Germline-derived CDR1 and CDR2 are MNHNS and SASEGT. CDR3 amino acids: CASSEAGRAGQYF. As DNA, the CDR3 is TGTGCCAGCAGTGAAGCGGGGCGAGCGGGGCAGTACTTC.

The chain uses TRBV7-2 and TRBJ1-5; 8 positions agree with TRBD1. J was trimmed by 4 bases and V by 7 bases; bases with no gene match: 9. CDR1 and CDR2 from the germline V gene are SGHTA and FQGNSA. The CDR3 has 15 residues. Written as DNA, the CDR3 is TGTGCCAGCAATACAGGGCAGGGGGCAAATCAGCCCCAGCATTTT. Amino acid sequence: CASNTGQGANQPQHF.

A single count supports this clone. The chain couples TRBV5-1 to TRBJ2-7, with D possibly matching TRBD2 (7 bases). This CDR3 is built from 16 residues. The ends were cut back, 4 bases at V and 6 bases at J, with 23 bases in the middle. In germline, CDR1 is SGHRS, CDR2 YFSETQ. CDR3 in DNA: TGCGCCAGCAGCCATACGCAGTCGGGGGGCCCATCCGAGCAGTACTTC. Protein sequence: CASSHTQSGGPSEQYF.

The chain combines TRBV9 with TRBJ1-5; 11 bases align to TRBD1. The V and J ends lost 4 bases and 0 bases, in that order; junction bases with no gene match: 6. Germline V gene lookup returns CDR1 SGDLS and CDR2 YYNGEE. The CDR3 is 17 residues long. CDR3 sequence (DNA): TGTGCCAGCAGCTCGGGACAGGGGGGTCTTAGCAATCAGCCCCAGCATTTT. It translates to CASSSGQGGLSNQPQHF.

The chain has TRBV4-1 and TRBJ1-2; TRBD1 agrees at 11 bases. Trimming at V came to 4 bases and at J to 3 bases, leaving 10 bases not matched to a gene. CDR1 MGHRA and CDR2 YSYEKL come from the germline V gene. The CDR3 runs 17 residues. The CDR3 sequence: CASSPTGQGGIDYGYTF. The CDR3 region has the DNA TGCGCCAGCAGCCCCACGGGACAGGGGGGAATCGACTATGGCTACACCTTC.

The chain has TRBV6-2 or TRBV6-3 and TRBJ1-2; 8 bases fit TRBD1. The germline gives CDR1 MNHEY, CDR2 SVGEGT. This CDR3 region has 13 residues. With V trimmed by 4 bases and J by 7 bases, 5 bases remained unmatched. CDR3 nucleotides: TGTGCCAGCAGTTCGGACAGGGCGATTGGCTACACCTTC. Translation gives CASSSDRAIGYTF.

The chain recombines TRBV4-1 with TRBJ1-6; 9 bases align to TRBD1. V lost 0 bases and J lost 6; bases outside the gene matches: 12. This CDR3 contains 19 residues. CDR1 is MGHRA and CDR2 is YSYEKL in the germline V gene. The CDR3: CASSQDYKTGTGTNSPLHF. CDR3 in DNA: TGCGCCAGCAGCCAAGATTATAAAACGGGGACAGGGACTAATTCACCCCTCCACTTT.

The chain employs TRBV19 and TRBJ1-2, with D tentatively TRBD1 (5 bases). V was cut by 1 base and J by 1 base, with 10 bases left in between. Germline loops: CDR1 LNHDA, CDR2 SQIVND (reference sequence). This CDR3 is 15 amino acids long. The CDR3 protein is CASSIGQGFNYGYTF. DNA for the CDR3: TGTGCCAGTAGTATAGGCCAGGGCTTTAACTATGGCTACACCTTC.

The chain uses TRBV29-1 and TRBJ1-3; no reliable D call. The CDR3 runs to 12 residues. CDR1 and CDR2 from the germline V gene are SQVTM and ANQGSEA. Trimming shortened V by 5 bases and J by 2 bases, and 7 bases separated the two germline ends. Written as DNA, the CDR3 is TGCAGCGTTCAACTGGCTGGAAACACCATATATTTT. As protein: CSVQLAGNTIYF.

The rearrangement uses TRBV3-1 (or the pseudogene TRBV3-2) and TRBJ2-3; 11 bases align to TRBD1. CDR1 and CDR2 (germline): LGHDT, YNNKEL (reference sequence). The V and J ends lost 4 bases and 3 bases, in that order; junction bases with no gene match: 3. There are 15 residues in the CDR3. The CDR3: CASSRGTGGTDTQYF. DNA of the CDR3: TGTGCCAGCAGCCGCGGGACAGGGGGTACAGATACGCAGTATTTT.

Only a few counts were recorded for this clone. This chain connects TRBV18 to TRBJ2-1; a possible D gene is TRBD2 (7 bases). Germline V lookup: CDR1 KGHSH, CDR2 LQKENI. V lost 0 bases and J 9 bases, leaving 9 bases between the germline ends. CDR3 length: 13 amino acids. CDR3 in DNA: TGTGCCAGCTCACCACCGGGGGGGCTTGAGCAGTTCTTC. Translating gives CASSPPGGLEQFF.

The rearrangement links TRBV9 to TRBJ2-7, with TRBD1 matching 7 bases. The junction had 11 bases not matched to a gene; V was cut back by 3 bases and J by 5 bases. The CDR3 length is 15 residues. Germline V gene lookup returns CDR1 SGDLS and CDR2 YYNGEE. Here the CDR3 reads CASSARQGANDEQYF. The CDR3 region has the DNA TGTGCCAGCAGCGCGCGACAGGGAGCCAACGACGAGCAGTACTTC.

This chain uses TRBV7-9 with TRBJ1-5; D might be TRBD1 (6 bases). The CDR3 is 17 amino acids. CDR1 and CDR2 from the germline V gene are SEHNR and FQNEAQ (reference sequence). V was cut by 7 bases and J by 2 bases, with 21 bases left in between. CDR3 protein: CASTRSGGAKGNQPQHF. CDR3 DNA sequence: TGTGCCAGCACCCGAAGCGGGGGGGCGAAGGGCAATCAGCCCCAGCATTTT.

V gene TRBV7-9 combines with J gene TRBJ1-5; D is perhaps TRBD1 (5 bases). Trimming removed 4 bases from V and 7 bases from J, with 17 bases in between. This CDR3 is 15 amino acids long. The germline V gene has CDR1 SEHNR and CDR2 FQNEAQ (reference sequence). CDR3 in DNA: TGTGCCAGCAGCTCGGGGGGAGGGATCGGCCAGCCCCAGCATTTT. Residues: CASSSGGGIGQPQHF. Complete variable domain (other parts from reference TRBV7-9 and TRBJ1-5): DTGVSQNPRHKITKRGQNVTFRCDPISEHNRLYWYRQTLGQGPEFLTYFQNEAQLEKSRLLSDRFSAERPKGSFSTLEIQRTEQGDSAMYLCASSSGGGIGQPQHFGDGTRLSIL.

The chain links TRBV6-5 to TRBJ2-1; 10 nucleotides agree with TRBD2. The CDR3 covers 13 residues. V shed 10 bases and J 4 bases; nucleotides not matched to a gene: 4. Germline V gives CDR1 MNHEY, CDR2 SVGAGI. CDR3 amino acids: CATERGGYNEQFF. DNA of the CDR3: TGTGCCACCGAGCGGGGGGGATACAATGAGCAGTTCTTC.

The chain joins TRBV3-1 (or the pseudogene TRBV3-2) to TRBJ2-2, with 7 bases aligning to TRBD2. The junction had 1 base not matched to a gene; V was cut back by 1 base and J by 2 bases. CDR3 size: 15 residues. Germline CDR1 LGHDT, CDR2 YNNKEL (reference sequence). The CDR3 spells CASSQAGGNTGELFF. The CDR3 DNA sequence: TGTGCCAGCAGCCAAGCGGGGGGTAACACCGGGGAGCTGTTTTTT.

This clone was recorded only once. This chain joins TRBV5-4 and TRBJ2-1, with 12 nucleotides matching TRBD2. Trimming cost V 2 bases and J 4 bases; bases outside gene matches: 4. Per the germline V gene, CDR1 is SGHNT and CDR2 is YYREEE (reference sequence). The CDR3 consists of 16 residues. The CDR3: CASSFSTSGGYNEQFF. DNA of the CDR3: TGTGCCAGCAGCTTCAGTACTAGCGGGGGGTACAATGAGCAGTTCTTC.